The 30 T cell receptor beta chains presented below share a single source sample, sequenced in a study of OX40 agonist ivuxolimab in advanced cancers. Assay: immunoSEQ multiplex PCR; the TCRdb copy retains only in-frame clones and omits some. The sample has over 65,000 clones; approximately 86% are singletons. This material consisted of CD4+ or CD8+ T cells sorted from blood, taken in a trial of the OX40 agonist ivuxolimab. The receptors here all came from an adult with an advanced solid tumor such as melanoma, head and neck, liver or kidney cancer.

The gene calls are TRBV7-9 and TRBJ2-1; the D is unclear. From germline, CDR1 is SEHNR and CDR2 FQNEAQ (reference sequence). The CDR3 totals 12 residues. V lost 1 base to trimming and J lost 7 bases, with 5 bases between them. CDR3 protein: CASSLDLNEQFF. The CDR3 region has the DNA TGTGCCAGCAGCTTAGATTTGAATGAGCAGTTCTTC.

This clone was recorded a few times. The chain couples TRBV5-4 to TRBJ2-5; the D gene is possibly TRBD1 (5 bases). The CDR3 length is 14 residues. V lost 7 bases and J lost 1, with 14 bases in between. Germline-derived CDR1 and CDR2 are SGHNT and YYREEE (reference sequence). CDR3 in DNA: TGTGCCAGCGCGAGCACAAGGGGCCAAGAGACCCAGTACTTC. Amino acid sequence: CASASTRGQETQYF.

The V call is TRBV6-6, the J call TRBJ1-1; D may be TRBD1 (6 bases). The CDR3 is 13 amino acids. CDR1 is MNHNY and CDR2 is SVGAGI in the germline V gene (reference sequence). V lost 4 bases, J lost 3 bases, and 9 bases lay in between. CDR3 residues: CASSSDSYTEAFF. Here the CDR3 DNA reads TGTGCCAGCAGTTCGGACAGTTACACTGAAGCTTTCTTT.

The J gene is TRBJ2-5, the V gene TRBV7-9; 11 nucleotides agree with TRBD2. Unmatched junction bases numbered 2, after V lost 5 bases and J lost 3 bases. The germline CDR1 and CDR2 sequences are SEHNR and FQNEAQ (reference sequence). The length of the CDR3 is 14 residues. CDR3 region: CASSPGLAEETQYF. The CDR3 region has the DNA TGTGCCAGCAGCCCGGGACTAGCGGAAGAGACCCAGTACTTC.

The chain joins TRBV5-1 to TRBJ1-1; TRBD1 is a possible D gene (6 bases). Germline values: CDR1 SGHRS, CDR2 YFSETQ. The CDR3 length is 15 residues. V was cut by 3 bases and J by 3 bases, with 15 bases left in between. The CDR3 loop reads CASSSIQGGHTEAFF. The CDR3 DNA is TGCGCCAGCAGCTCCATACAGGGCGGACACACTGAAGCTTTCTTT.

The chain is built from TRBV6-6 and TRBJ2-5, with TRBD1 matching 11 bases. This CDR3 has 13 residues. Unmatched junction bases numbered 9, after V lost 7 bases and J lost 11 bases. Germline-derived CDR1 and CDR2 are MNHNY and SVGAGI (reference sequence). CDR3 bases: TGTGCCAGCACGGGGACAGGGGGTTTTGAGCAGTACTTC. Amino acid sequence: CASTGTGGFEQYF.

This chain links TRBV6-5 with TRBJ1-4; unclear D gene. The CDR3 totals 13 residues. Germline V gene data show CDR1 as MNHEY and CDR2 as SVGAGI. Trimming shortened V by 0 bases and J by 3 bases, and 2 bases separated the two germline ends. The CDR3 DNA follows: TGTGCCAGCAGTTACTCAGCTAATGAAAAACTGTTTTTT. Translation gives CASSYSANEKLFF.

This rearrangement joins TRBV2 to TRBJ2-1; 13 bases align to TRBD2. Germline V gene sequence: CDR1 SNHLY, CDR2 FYNNEI. Trimming removed 7 bases from V and 5 bases from J; junction bases left unmatched: 5. The CDR3 runs to 15 residues. CDR3 protein: CASTIGLAGDNEQFF. The CDR3 bases are TGTGCCAGCACCATAGGACTAGCGGGGGACAATGAGCAGTTCTTC.

This clone was observed a few times. The V gene is TRBV27, the J gene TRBJ2-3; TRBD2 matches 11 bases. J gave up 2 bases and V 8 bases, and 9 bases lay outside the gene matches. This CDR3 has 16 amino acids. Germline V CDR1 and CDR2: MNHEY, SMNVEV (reference sequence). CDR3 nucleotide sequence: TGTGCCAGCCTCCCACTAGCGGGGGAGATCACAGATACGCAGTATTTT. Its protein is CASLPLAGEITDTQYF.

This rearrangement joins TRBV27 to TRBJ2-3; TRBD2 agrees at 7 bases. The CDR3 loop spans 18 amino acids. V gave up 4 bases and J gave up 2 bases; unmatched junction bases: 15. The germline CDR1 and CDR2 sequences are MNHEY and SMNVEV (reference sequence). Here the CDR3 reads CASSSPGLAGIPTDTQYF. The CDR3 DNA follows: TGTGCCAGCAGTTCCCCTGGTTTAGCGGGTATCCCCACAGATACGCAGTATTTT.

The V and J genes are TRBV28 and TRBJ1-5; TRBD1 agrees at 9 bases. This CDR3 has 15 residues. The germline gives CDR1 MDHEN, CDR2 SYDVKM. J was trimmed by 6 bases and V by 7 bases; bases with no gene match: 10. CDR3 bases: TGTGCCAGCACCTTAGGGGGACAGGGTAGTCAGCCCCAGCATTTT. It translates to CASTLGGQGSQPQHF.

V gene TRBV10-3 combines with J gene TRBJ2-3; D unresolved. Germline V CDR1 and CDR2: ENHRY, SYGVKD. This CDR3 comprises 13 residues. Trimming stripped 0 bases from V and 5 bases from J, with 6 bases between. Written as DNA, the CDR3 is TGTGCCATCAGTGAGTCTAATGGAGATACGCAGTATTTT. This sequence encodes CAISESNGDTQYF.

This chain uses TRBV19 with TRBJ1-4, with a tentative D call TRBD1 (6 bases). CDR1 and CDR2 from the germline V gene are LNHDA and SQIVND (reference sequence). The CDR3 is 13 amino acids. V was clipped by 11 bases and J by 6 bases, with 16 bases between them. The CDR3 DNA is TGTGCCTCCCAGGACAGACCCGATGAAAAACTGTTTTTT. Translating gives CASQDRPDEKLFF.

The rearrangement uses TRBV5-5 and TRBJ2-7; D not resolved. The CDR3 length is 15 residues. Trimming shortened V by 2 bases and J by 0 bases, and 12 bases separated the two germline ends. The V gene's germline CDR1 is SGHKS and CDR2 YYEKEE (reference sequence). The CDR3 nucleotides are TGTGCCAGCAGCTTTTCCCAGGTACGCTCCTACGAGCAGTACTTC. Its protein product is CASSFSQVRSYEQYF.

A few counts support this clone. The V gene is TRBV30, the J gene TRBJ1-5; D is unresolved. The V gene lost 2 bases and the J gene lost 5 bases, with 16 bases spanning the gap. Germline V gene data show CDR1 as GTSNPN and CDR2 as SVGIG (reference sequence). This CDR3 spans 15 amino acids. CDR3 sequence (DNA): TGTGCCTGGAGTACCCGGGGTTCGGGTCATCAGCCCCAGCATTTT. It translates to CAWSTRGSGHQPQHF.

This clone occurred once. The gene calls are TRBV7-9 and TRBJ1-2; D unresolved. This CDR3 has 14 amino acids. Germline-derived CDR1 and CDR2 are SEHNR and FQNEAQ (reference sequence). V was trimmed by 4 bases and J by 3 bases, leaving 12 bases between them. This chain's CDR3 is CASSSSWGDYGYTF. CDR3 nucleotide sequence: TGTGCCAGCAGCTCAAGCTGGGGAGACTATGGCTACACCTTC.

Turning to this clone: One end of the junction varies from germline; a read error may be responsible. The chain links TRBV28 to TRBJ1-2; D gene uncertain. The CDR3 is made up of 10 amino acids. Looked up from germline, CDR1 is MDHEN and CDR2 is SYDVKM. The CDR3 DNA follows: TGTGCCAGCAGTGACGGGCTCTCGGACTTC. Protein sequence: CASSDGLSDF.

This chain joins TRBV2 and TRBJ2-5; D may be TRBD1 (5 bases). The end of the DNA aligns better with TRBJ2-7, so the J call may be wrong. CDR1 is SNHLY, CDR2 FYNNEI, per germline. This CDR3 contains 13 residues. This chain's CDR3 is CASARQQAYEQYF. CDR3 sequence (DNA): TGTGCCAGCGCTAGACAGCAGGCCTACGAGCAGTACTTC.

The chain links TRBV28 to TRBJ2-4; 7 positions match TRBD2. Losses at the gene ends were 7 bases for V and 2 bases for J; bases not matched to a gene: 8. The CDR3 has 15 residues. The germline V gene encodes CDR1 MDHEN and CDR2 SYDVKM. The CDR3 is CASTIGGGSKNIQYF. The CDR3 DNA is TGTGCCAGCACTATAGGCGGGGGTTCCAAAAACATTCAGTACTTC.

This chain uses TRBV2 with TRBJ1-6; the D gene is possibly TRBD1 (6 bases). The CDR3 has 14 residues. Trimming took 5 bases from V and 7 from J, leaving 12 bases between them. Germline values: CDR1 SNHLY, CDR2 FYNNEI. CDR3 DNA sequence: TGTGCCAGCAGTAAGGAGACAGGAAATTCACCCCTCCACTTT. It specifies CASSKETGNSPLHF.

V gene TRBV5-1 combines with J gene TRBJ1-1; possible D gene TRBD1, 6 bases. Trimming cost V 2 bases and J 1 base, with 9 bases left between them. Per the germline V gene, CDR1 is SGHRS and CDR2 is YFSETQ. The CDR3 is 14 amino acids. The CDR3 bases are TGCGCCAGCAGCTTAGCGGGACAGAACACTGAAGCTTTCTTT. Encoded protein: CASSLAGQNTEAFF.

This rearrangement joins TRBV5-5 to TRBJ1-4; no clear D. Trimming removed 1 base from V and 7 bases from J, with 5 bases in between. The germline CDR1 and CDR2 sequences are SGHKS and YYEKEE (reference sequence). The CDR3 has 12 amino acids. The CDR3 reads CASSLQAEKLFF. CDR3 in DNA: TGTGCCAGCAGCTTGCAGGCTGAAAAACTGTTTTTT.

The V call is TRBV5-5, the J call TRBJ1-2, with 10 bases fitting TRBD1. V lost 7 bases to trimming and J lost 6 bases; unmatched junction nucleotides: 15. Germline CDR1 is SGHKS and CDR2 is YYEKEE (reference sequence). CDR3 length equals 16 residues. This CDR3 reads CASLGTGESGTDGYTF. CDR3 DNA sequence: TGTGCCAGCCTTGGGACAGGGGAATCTGGTACGGATGGCTACACCTTC.

Notes on this clone: No conserved phenylalanine or tryptophan is present at the end of the CDR3, so a read error is the likely explanation. The limits of the CDR3 on the DNA are not certain, so only TCRdb's listed CDR3 is given. The chain carries TRBV27 and TRBJ2-7; the table's D call of TRBD1 was not tested on the DNA. Germline CDR1 and CDR2: MNHEY and SMNVEV (reference sequence). With termini counted, the CDR3 has 12 amino acids. The CDR3 sequence: CASSFYDRWIRN.

The rearrangement joins TRBV5-1 to TRBJ2-7, with D possibly being TRBD2 (6 bases). Germline V CDR1 and CDR2: SGHRS, YFSETQ. Trimming cost V 3 bases and J 0 bases, with 16 bases left between them. This CDR3 contains 16 residues. The CDR3 region has the DNA TGCGCCAGCAGCTCGGGGGTGGGCCATAGCTCCTACGAGCAGTACTTC. Translating gives CASSSGVGHSSYEQYF.

The rearrangement joins TRBV7-3 to TRBJ2-5; tentative D call: TRBD1 (5 bases). V gave up 3 bases and J gave up 4 bases, with 9 bases separating them. The CDR3 extends over 13 amino acids. The germline V gene encodes CDR1 SGHTA and CDR2 FQGTGA. The CDR3 sequence: CASSLKGVETQYF. CDR3 in DNA: TGTGCCAGCAGCTTGAAAGGGGTAGAGACCCAGTACTTC.

The chain is built from TRBV23-1 and TRBJ2-1; TRBD2 agrees at 9 bases. TRBV23-1 is classed as an ORF, of uncertain function. CDR3 size: 17 residues. Germline trimming cut 0 bases from V and 4 bases from J; bases unmatched to any gene: 7. Written as DNA, the CDR3 is TGCGCCAGCAGTCAATCAGCGCTAGCGGGGCGATACAATGAGCAGTTCTTC. Translation gives CASSQSALAGRYNEQFF.

CDR3 sequence: CASGSIRTEGGELFF. DNA of the CDR3: TGTGCTAGTGGTTCGATCAGGACAGAAGGCGGGGAGCTGTTTTTT. This chain uses TRBV12-5 with TRBJ2-2, with D possibly being TRBD1 (6 bases). Germline assignment: CDR1 LGHNT and CDR2 FRNRAP. V lost 4 bases to trimming and J lost 7 bases, with 16 bases between them. The CDR3 length is 15 residues.

Only a few counts were recorded for this clone. The V and J genes are TRBV6-1 and TRBJ2-3, with D hard to call. The CDR3 has 14 amino acids. Per the germline V gene, CDR1 is MNHNS and CDR2 is SASEGT. Trimming cost V 7 bases and J 2 bases, with 13 bases left between them. As DNA, the CDR3 is TGTGCCAGCACCTCATCTTACGCCACAGATACGCAGTATTTT. This gives the protein CASTSSYATDTQYF.

The V gene is TRBV6-5, the J gene TRBJ2-5; D is undetermined. Germline CDR1 and CDR2: MNHEY and SVGAGI. The CDR3 contains 11 residues. V lost 6 bases and J 9 bases, leaving 11 bases between the germline ends. The CDR3 reads CASSSPVAQYF. The DNA for the CDR3 is TGTGCCAGCAGCTCCCCAGTGGCCCAGTACTTC.